These T cell receptor beta chains were read from a single sample in a study of blood T cell repertoires in COVID-19. Clones were sequenced by immunoSEQ multiplex PCR, and TCRdb holds only the in-frame ones, with some missing. The sample includes 220,000 or so clones, around 83% of them seen just once. Sample: PBMCs or T cells enriched from blood (not recorded which). These receptors were taken from a woman between 40 and 55 years old who had recovered from COVID-19. The CDR3 runs from the conserved cysteine through the conserved F or W.

v_call	j_call	cdr3_aa
TRBV15	TRBJ1-1	CATSRDRGRNTEAFF
TRBV11-2	TRBJ1-2	CASSRARDLNYGYTF
TRBV10-2	TRBJ2-1	CASSERDRGLNEQFF
TRBV11-2	TRBJ1-6	CASSQADSPLHF
TRBV5-1	TRBJ1-1	CASSSPGLTEAFF
TRBV5-4	TRBJ2-3	CASSKPGLASTDTQYF
TRBV28	TRBJ2-1	CASIGEQGTLNEQFF
TRBV5-6	TRBJ1-2	CASSQPTGSSGYTF
TRBV21-1	TRBJ2-3	CASSIRGSADTQYF
TRBV3-1/TRBV3-2	TRBJ1-6	CASSQGGSSYNSPLHF
TRBV19	TRBJ1-2	CASSIAPTGYYGYTF
TRBV13	TRBJ2-3	CASSSETGGSADTQYF
TRBV12-3/TRBV12-4	TRBJ1-1	CASSSIMNTEAFF
TRBV9	TRBJ2-2	CASSVVPLKQLPGELFF
TRBV20-1	TRBJ2-7	CSASLAGPYEQYF
TRBV28	TRBJ1-6	CASRDGTGLSPLHF
TRBV11-3	TRBJ2-2	CASSFLSGYNTGELFF
TRBV4-1	TRBJ2-7	CASSQGPRTGAYEQYF
TRBV30	TRBJ1-2	CAWSLITGFGYTF
TRBV9	TRBJ1-2	CASSGQEFNYGYTF
TRBV7-9	TRBJ1-2	CASSFPVTGGRSSSGYTF
TRBV11-2	TRBJ1-6	CASSLGTRQGRDNSPLHF
TRBV3-1/TRBV3-2	TRBJ1-1	CASSRSGQGSEAFF
TRBV4-1	TRBJ2-1	CASSQGLAGGVGNEQFF
TRBV5-1	TRBJ1-1	CASSLVYRGRTEAFF
TRBV6-5	TRBJ2-7	CASSLVGGSYEQYF
TRBV5-3	TRBJ2-3	CARSLVRGRFTDTQYF